This T cell receptor (beta chain) originates from a study of T cells in Graves' hyperthyroidism and ophthalmopathy. CDR1 PRHDT and CDR2 FYEKMQ come from the germline V gene (reference sequence). Trimming removed 4 bases from V and 0 bases from J, with 16 bases in between. The CDR3 is 16 amino acids. Study-wide results and limits: Most clonotypes that expanded in the thyroid above 0.001 also showed up in blood.

In the ophthalmopathy cohort, Clinical Activity Score was at least 3, NOSPECS grade at least 4, and duration under 3 months. Investigators excluded patients with uncontrolled infection, other autoimmune disease, pregnancy or lactation. Fresh peripheral blood, around 9.3 ml, was the source of the PBMCs. Amplification of TCR beta CDR3 regions was performed using RNA transcripts as template. Primed by the HTBI set, a first-round RT-PCR was run on the TCR CDR3. TCRdb processed the multiplex PCR reads anew with MiXCR; each CDR3 protein has one entry. The table lists 600,000 or so distinct CDR3 sequences, around 14% of them singletons. This clonotype was seen repeatedly, ten times or more. Its antigen is as yet unknown.

Material: blood. The chain couples TRBV13 to TRBJ2-7, with D perhaps TRBD1 or TRBD2 (5 bases each). This sequence was found in a woman aged 18 to 35 with Graves' ophthalmopathy. As DNA, the CDR3 is TGTGCCAGCAGCTCTTTGGGGGAACTAAGCTCCTACGAGCAGTACTTC. Translating gives CASSSLGELSSYEQYF.